Shown below are 28 T cell receptor beta chains from a single sample sequenced in a study of blood T cell repertoires in COVID-19. Using immunoSEQ multiplex PCR, the repertoire was profiled, and TCRdb retains in-frame clones only, with some absent. Of about 280,000 clones in the sample, more than 75% were seen once. Input material: PBMCs or T cells enriched from blood (not recorded which). The receptors shown here come from a woman in her sixties in a cohort exposed to, infected with or recovered from COVID-19 (not recorded which).

The chain couples TRBV24-1 to TRBJ2-1; tentative D call: TRBD2 (6 bases). The CDR3 loop spans 16 amino acids. Germline-derived CDR1 and CDR2 are KGHDR and SFDVKD. V dropped 0 bases and J dropped 0 bases, with 8 bases sitting between them. CDR3 amino acids: CATSDLGGNSYNEQFF. In DNA, the CDR3 is TGTGCCACCAGTGATTTGGGCGGGAACTCCTACAATGAGCAGTTCTTC.

J is TRBJ1-4 and V is TRBV2, with D unclear. Germline CDR1 SNHLY, CDR2 FYNNEI. V lost 6 bases and J 3 bases, leaving 17 bases between the germline ends. The CDR3 length is 16 residues. The CDR3 loop reads CASSPAGKTANEKLFF. The CDR3 coding sequence is TGTGCCAGCAGCCCGGCAGGAAAAACGGCTAATGAAAAACTGTTTTTT.

This clone was seen only once. This chain uses TRBV15 with TRBJ2-1; D uncertain. V lost 0 bases, J lost 9 bases, and 15 bases lay in between. Per the germline V gene, CDR1 is LNHNV and CDR2 is YYDKDF (reference sequence). This CDR3 has 15 amino acids. The CDR3 DNA is TGTGCCACCAGCAGAGATGAGTCTGGTCGCGGTGAGCAGTTCTTC. It is translated as CATSRDESGRGEQFF. The full variable domain, with the rest looked up from reference TRBV15 and TRBJ2-1, is DAMVIQNPRYQVTQFGKPVTLSCSQTLNHNVMYWYQQKSSQAPKLLFHYYDKDFNNEADTPDNFQSRRPNTSFCFLDIRSPGLGDTAMYLCATSRDESGRGEQFFGPGTRLTVL.

In this sample, this clone turned up once. The V gene is TRBV30, the J gene TRBJ2-7, with D hard to call. The CDR3 contains 13 residues. The germline V gene encodes CDR1 GTSNPN and CDR2 SVGIG (reference sequence). The V end was cut by 0 bases, the J end by 3 bases, with 9 bases between. The DNA of the CDR3 is TGTGCCTGGAGTGTATCTACGGGCTACGAGCAGTACTTC. This encodes CAWSVSTGYEQYF.

The chain uses TRBV28 and TRBJ2-1; the match to TRBD2 covers 13 bases. CDR1 and CDR2 from the germline V gene are MDHEN and SYDVKM. This CDR3 spans 14 amino acids. The V gene end was trimmed by 6 bases and the J gene end by 15 bases; junction bases not matched to a gene: 11. This CDR3 reads CASRGGTSGAPWFF. The CDR3 region has the DNA TGTGCCAGCAGGGGCGGGACTAGCGGGGCTCCCTGGTTCTTC. Drawing the rest from reference TRBV28 and TRBJ2-1, the complete variable domain is DVKVTQSSRYLVKRTGEKVFLECVQDMDHENMFWYRQDPGLGLRLIYFSYDVKMKEKGDIPEGYSVSREKKERFSLILESASTNQTSMYLCASRGGTSGAPWFFGPGTRLTVL.

V usage is TRBV27 and J usage is TRBJ2-1; 11 bases agree with TRBD2. Germline V gives CDR1 MNHEY, CDR2 SMNVEV (reference sequence). There are 16 residues in the CDR3. V gave up 5 bases and J gave up 5 bases; unmatched junction bases: 8. The CDR3 DNA follows: TGTGCCAGCAGTCTCCTTAGCGGGAGGGTAAACAATGAGCAGTTCTTC. Its protein is CASSLLSGRVNNEQFF.

The genes are TRBV3-1 (or the pseudogene TRBV3-2) and TRBJ2-2, with 7 bases lining up with TRBD2. This CDR3 contains 16 residues. From germline, CDR1 is LGHDT and CDR2 YNNKEL (reference sequence). The J segment lost 0 bases and the V segment lost 4 bases, leaving 5 bases of the junction unmatched. Here the CDR3 DNA reads TGTGCCAGCAGCCGGGGGAGGGCAGCGAACACCGGGGAGCTGTTTTTT. Its translation: CASSRGRAANTGELFF.

V gene TRBV19 combines with J gene TRBJ2-7; 7 nucleotides align to TRBD2. CDR1 and CDR2 from the germline V gene are LNHDA and SQIVND (reference sequence). The CDR3 consists of 15 residues. V was pared by 5 bases and J by 3 bases, with 10 bases of the junction left unmatched. The CDR3 DNA follows: TGTGCCAGTAGTTTCGGGGAGGGAGGGGACTACGAGCAGTACTTC. Translating gives CASSFGEGGDYEQYF.

This clone was seen once. V is TRBV5-4 and J is TRBJ2-3; TRBD1 is a possible D gene (6 bases). From germline, CDR1 is SGHNT and CDR2 YYREEE (reference sequence). V was cut by 4 bases and J by 3 bases, with 15 bases left in between. The CDR3 is 15 amino acids. CDR3 DNA: TGTGCCAGCAGCCACAGGGCCTTGGGTACAGATACGCAGTATTTT. Amino acids: CASSHRALGTDTQYF.

The chain has TRBV11-2 and TRBJ2-3, with D possibly matching TRBD1 (5 bases). This CDR3 is 15 amino acids long. Germline loops: CDR1 SGHAT, CDR2 FQNNGV. Trimming shortened V by 1 base and J by 2 bases, and 10 bases separated the two germline ends. CDR3 nucleotide sequence: TGTGCCAGCAGCTTAGTCAGGGTGAACACAGATACGCAGTATTTT. Its translation is CASSLVRVNTDTQYF.

This clone was recorded only once. J is TRBJ1-3 and V is TRBV28; TRBD1 aligns across 7 bases. Losses at the gene ends were 3 bases for V and 1 base for J; bases not matched to a gene: 3. The germline V gene has CDR1 MDHEN and CDR2 SYDVKM. The CDR3 is 15 amino acids. CDR3 nucleotides: TGTGCCAGCAGTTTGTTGACAGGGTCTGGAAACACCATATATTTT. It is translated as CASSLLTGSGNTIYF.

The gene calls are TRBV27 and TRBJ1-4, with a possible D match to TRBD1 (5 bases). Germline V gene data show CDR1 as MNHEY and CDR2 as SMNVEV (reference sequence). This CDR3 region has 14 residues. The germline V and J ends were trimmed by 8 bases and 3 bases, with 13 bases remaining between them. CDR3 residues: CASGGTVPNEKLFF. CDR3 coding DNA: TGTGCCAGCGGAGGGACGGTTCCTAATGAAAAACTGTTTTTT.

The rearrangement links TRBV9 to TRBJ2-3; D is possibly TRBD2 (6 bases). From germline, CDR1 is SGDLS and CDR2 YYNGEE. This CDR3 region has 14 residues. Between the trimmed V and J ends, which lost 4 bases and 5 bases, there was a span of 14 bases. The CDR3 here is CASSPRGLQDTQYF. The CDR3 nucleotides are TGTGCCAGCAGCCCGAGGGGACTCCAAGATACGCAGTATTTT.

The chain employs TRBV3-1 (or the pseudogene TRBV3-2) and TRBJ2-3; 9 bases fit TRBD1. V lost 7 bases, J lost 5 bases, and 16 bases stayed unmatched. The CDR3 totals 17 residues. Germline CDR1 reads LGHDT; CDR2 reads YNNKEL (reference sequence). The CDR3 bases are TGTGCCAGCACCTGGGGCCCCGGACAGGGGACTAAAGATACGCAGTATTTT. Its translation is CASTWGPGQGTKDTQYF.

This chain connects TRBV9 to TRBJ1-1; D remains ambiguous. Germline V gene sequence: CDR1 SGDLS, CDR2 YYNGEE. The V end lost 0 bases, the J end lost 3 bases, and 9 bases lay between the germline ends. CDR3 length: 14 residues. For the CDR3, the DNA is TGTGCCAGCAGCGTAGGGCCAGAAGACACTGAAGCTTTCTTT. Translated, it gives CASSVGPEDTEAFF.

This sequence joins TRBV13 and TRBJ1-2, with D tentatively TRBD1 (6 bases). CDR1 is PRHDT and CDR2 is FYEKMQ in the germline V gene (reference sequence). Trimming pared 2 bases from V and 6 bases from J, leaving 19 bases between. The CDR3 has 16 residues. CDR3 in DNA: TGTGCCAGCAGCTTAAGCCCATCTACAGGGTATCATGGCTACACCTTC. Protein: CASSLSPSTGYHGYTF. The entire variable domain, with the rest obtained from reference TRBV13 and TRBJ1-2, is as follows: AAGVIQSPRHLIKEKRETATLKCYPIPRHDTVYWYQQGPGQDPQFLISFYEKMQSDKGSIPDRFSAQQFSDYHSELNMSSLELGDSALYFCASSLSPSTGYHGYTFGSGTRLTVV.

For the CDR3, the DNA is TGTGCCAGCAGCCCCCGGACAGGGATAAACATTCAGTACTTC. Translated: CASSPRTGINIQYF. The chain employs TRBV7-2 and TRBJ2-4, with 8 bases matching TRBD1. This CDR3 region has 14 residues. CDR1 and CDR2 (germline): SGHTA, FQGNSA. The trim removed 5 bases at V and 6 bases at J, leaving 6 bases unmatched.

This chain joins TRBV30 and TRBJ1-2; D not resolved. CDR1 and CDR2 from the germline V gene are GTSNPN and SVGIG (reference sequence). There are 12 residues in the CDR3. V lost 1 base and J 6 bases, leaving 9 bases between the germline ends. As DNA, the CDR3 is TGTGCCTGGAGTGGAGTTCCCCATGGCTACACCTTC. It is translated as CAWSGVPHGYTF.

The CDR3 DNA reads TGTGCCAGCACGAATCTAGCGGGCCAATACAATGAGCAGTTCTTC. It yields the protein CASTNLAGQYNEQFF. The V gene is TRBV2, the J gene TRBJ2-1, with 8 bases identical to TRBD2. Germline CDR1 SNHLY, CDR2 FYNNEI. There are 15 residues in the CDR3. The V and J ends lost 7 bases and 4 bases, in that order; junction bases with no gene match: 9.

The chain joins TRBV18 to TRBJ1-1, with TRBD1 matching 9 bases. V was pared by 7 bases and J by 2 bases, with 5 bases of the junction left unmatched. Germline V CDR1 and CDR2: KGHSH, LQKENI. The CDR3 is made up of 14 amino acids. The CDR3, as DNA: TGTGCCAGCTTTTTAACAGGGGGCAACACTGAAGCTTTCTTT. Amino acid sequence: CASFLTGGNTEAFF.

V gene TRBV5-6 combines with J gene TRBJ1-1; 7 bases align to TRBD1. Trimming removed 2 bases from V and 1 base from J; junction bases left unmatched: 5. CDR1 is SGHDT, CDR2 YYEEEE, per germline. This CDR3 is 15 amino acids long. The CDR3 DNA reads as TGTGCCAGCAGCTTCTACCGGGACAGGAACACTGAAGCTTTCTTT. It is translated as CASSFYRDRNTEAFF.

The rearrangement joins TRBV7-2 to TRBJ1-3; no reliable D call. V was shortened by 5 bases and J by 0 bases, with 5 bases between the two germline ends. The germline gives CDR1 SGHTA, CDR2 FQGNSA. The CDR3 extends over 13 amino acids. This CDR3 is CASSPSSGNTIYF. Written as DNA, the CDR3 is TGTGCCAGCAGCCCGTCCTCTGGAAACACCATATATTTT.

The chain is built from TRBV19 and TRBJ2-5; D may be TRBD1 (6 bases). Trimming stripped 3 bases from V and 0 bases from J, with 11 bases between. The CDR3 runs to 15 residues. The germline V gene has CDR1 LNHDA and CDR2 SQIVND (reference sequence). CDR3 sequence: CASSITRTDQETQYF. In DNA form, the CDR3 reads TGTGCCAGTAGTATTACTCGGACAGACCAAGAGACCCAGTACTTC. Complete variable domain (other parts from reference TRBV19 and TRBJ2-5): DGGITQSPKYLFRKEGQNVTLSCEQNLNHDAMYWYRQDPGQGLRLIYYSQIVNDFQKGDIAEGYSVSREKKESFPLTVTSAQKNPTAFYLCASSITRTDQETQYFGPGTRLLVL.

The chain uses TRBV7-6 and TRBJ2-1; 9 bases line up with TRBD2. Germline V gene sequence: CDR1 SGHVS, CDR2 FNYEAQ. V lost 3 bases and J lost 9; bases outside the gene matches: 9. This CDR3 comprises 15 residues. The CDR3 loop is CASSLTSGGRSEQFF. In nucleotides, the CDR3 is TGTGCCAGCAGCTTGACTAGCGGAGGGCGCTCTGAGCAGTTCTTC.

The chain employs TRBV28 and TRBJ1-1, with 8 bases that match TRBD1. Germline V lookup: CDR1 MDHEN, CDR2 SYDVKM. There are 17 residues in the CDR3. The ends lost 2 bases at V and 5 bases at J; junction bases unmatched: 13. CDR3 loop: CASSLRASTGEGTEAFF. CDR3 nucleotide sequence: TGTGCCAGCAGTTTAAGGGCCTCGACAGGGGAGGGTACTGAAGCTTTCTTT.

The chain recombines TRBV28 with TRBJ1-5, with 10 bases identical to TRBD1. CDR3 size: 16 residues. Looked up from germline, CDR1 is MDHEN and CDR2 is SYDVKM. V was pared by 6 bases and J by 3 bases, with 8 bases of the junction left unmatched. CDR3 nucleotide sequence: TGTGCCAGCAGACATGGACAGGGGGGAAACAATCAGCCCCAGCATTTT. As protein: CASRHGQGGNNQPQHF.

The CDR3 is CASSRRGQSEQYF. CDR3 DNA sequence: TGTGCCAGCAGCCGCAGGGGGCAGAGCGAGCAGTACTTC. The rearrangement joins TRBV28 to TRBJ2-7; 8 positions match TRBD1. Germline CDR1 and CDR2: MDHEN and SYDVKM. The V and J ends lost 6 bases and 6 bases, in that order; junction bases with no gene match: 7. The CDR3 runs 13 residues.

This clone was counted many times. The CDR3 is CASSYREAKETQYF. The CDR3 coding sequence is TGTGCCAGCAGCTACAGGGAAGCAAAAGAGACCCAGTACTTC. V usage is TRBV28 and J usage is TRBJ2-5, with D tentatively TRBD1 (6 bases). The CDR3 contains 14 residues. Germline V CDR1 and CDR2: MDHEN, SYDVKM. V was cut by 6 bases and J by 3 bases, with 14 bases left in between.